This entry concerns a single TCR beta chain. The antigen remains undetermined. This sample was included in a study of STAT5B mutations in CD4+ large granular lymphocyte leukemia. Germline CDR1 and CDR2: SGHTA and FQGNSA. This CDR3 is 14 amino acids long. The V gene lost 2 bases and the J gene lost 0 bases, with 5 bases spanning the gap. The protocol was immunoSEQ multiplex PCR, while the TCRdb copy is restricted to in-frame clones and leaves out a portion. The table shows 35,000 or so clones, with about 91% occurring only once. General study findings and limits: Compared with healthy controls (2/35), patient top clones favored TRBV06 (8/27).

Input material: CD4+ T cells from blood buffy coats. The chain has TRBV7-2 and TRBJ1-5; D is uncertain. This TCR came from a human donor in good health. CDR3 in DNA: TGTGCCAGCAGCTTAACATATAGCAATCAGCCCCAGCATTTT. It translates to CASSLTYSNQPQHF. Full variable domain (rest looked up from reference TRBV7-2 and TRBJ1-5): GAGVSQSPSNKVTEKGKDVELRCDPISGHTALYWYRQSLGQGLEFLIYFQGNSAPDKSGLPSDRFSAERTGGSVSTLTIQRTQQEDSAVYLCASSLTYSNQPQHFGDGTRLSIL.